What follows are 16 T cell receptor beta chains derived from one specimen sequenced in a study of blood T cell repertoires in COVID-19. Produced via immunoSEQ multiplex PCR; TCRdb's table is partial and in-frame only. This sample has around 250,000 clones, with roughly 86% found just once. The specimen was peripheral blood. The receptors come from a woman in her 70s with active or convalescent COVID-19.

The CDR3 DNA reads as TGTGCCAGCTCACCCCCCGGCAGGGCCAATGAGCAGTTCTTC. Translating it yields CASSPPGRANEQFF. The rearrangement links TRBV18 to TRBJ2-1; TRBD1 might be the D (5 bases). In germline, CDR1 is KGHSH, CDR2 LQKENI. The length of the CDR3 is 14 residues. With 3 bases removed from V and 6 bases from J, the gap between germline ends came to 12 bases.

This rearrangement joins TRBV6-2 or TRBV6-3 to TRBJ2-5, with a weak D call TRBD1 (6 bases). Trimming removed 2 bases from V and 5 bases from J, with 12 bases in between. The CDR3 consists of 14 residues. Germline CDR1 reads MNHEY; CDR2 reads SVGEGT. The CDR3, as DNA: TGTGCCAGCAGTTACCCAGGGGTAGTGGAGACCCAGTACTTC. Protein product: CASSYPGVVETQYF.

V and J are TRBV4-3 and TRBJ1-5, with D possibly matching TRBD1 (5 bases). Trimming removed 1 base at V and 2 bases at J, with 9 bases between. CDR1 and CDR2 (germline): LGHNA, YSLEER. This CDR3 is 15 amino acids long. The CDR3 coding sequence is TGCGCCAGCAGCCAAGCGTGGGGGGGCAATCAGCCCCAGCATTTT. Its translation: CASSQAWGGNQPQHF.

This clone has only a few counts. The CDR3 DNA is TGTGCCAGCAGGACGACAGGTACCTACAATGAGCAGTTCTTC. This encodes CASRTTGTYNEQFF. The rearrangement links TRBV27 to TRBJ2-1; D may be TRBD1 (6 bases). The length of the CDR3 is 14 residues. Trimming removed 6 bases at V and 2 bases at J, with 11 bases between. Germline V gene lookup returns CDR1 MNHEY and CDR2 SMNVEV (reference sequence).

This rearrangement joins TRBV19 to TRBJ1-2; no firm D call. V was pared by 5 bases and J by 4 bases, with 14 bases between. CDR1 LNHDA and CDR2 SQIVND come from the germline V gene (reference sequence). The CDR3 is 14 amino acids. For the CDR3, the DNA is TGTGCCAGTAGTGGAGCCGGCACCCTCTATGGCTACACCTTC. It codes for CASSGAGTLYGYTF.

The V gene is TRBV18, the J gene TRBJ1-1; D gene uncertain. The CDR3 loop spans 12 amino acids. Deletions cut 3 bases from V and 11 bases from J, with 13 bases between. Germline CDR1 and CDR2: KGHSH and LQKENI. The CDR3 here is CASSPDDRGAFF. In DNA, the CDR3 is TGTGCCAGCTCACCGGACGATCGGGGTGCTTTCTTT.

V is TRBV13 and J is TRBJ1-1; D remains ambiguous. Trimming removed 0 bases from V and 4 bases from J, with 9 bases in between. Germline CDR1 and CDR2: PRHDT and FYEKMQ (reference sequence). The CDR3 consists of 14 residues. CDR3 protein: CASSLGGLPTEAFF. Written as DNA, the CDR3 is TGTGCCAGCAGCTTAGGCGGACTACCCACTGAAGCTTTCTTT.

This rearrangement joins TRBV6-5 to TRBJ1-5; D is unresolved. V dropped 8 bases and J dropped 7 bases, with 15 bases sitting between them. This CDR3 is built from 13 residues. Germline CDR1 and CDR2: MNHEY and SVGAGI. CDR3 nucleotides: TGTGCCAGCTTGGGGTACGGGGAACAGCCCCAGCATTTT. It is translated as CASLGYGEQPQHF.

This clone was found once. V and J are TRBV19 and TRBJ1-2; a possible D gene is TRBD1 (6 bases). The CDR3 has 14 residues. Germline V gives CDR1 LNHDA, CDR2 SQIVND (reference sequence). Trimming took 3 bases from V and 3 from J, leaving 11 bases between them. CDR3 loop: CASSIPGVDYGYTF. DNA for the CDR3: TGTGCCAGTAGTATCCCAGGGGTGGACTATGGCTACACCTTC.

The chain is built from TRBV27 and TRBJ1-2; D unclear. CDR3 length: 12 amino acids. V was trimmed by 3 bases and J by 6 bases, leaving 8 bases between them. Germline V gene lookup returns CDR1 MNHEY and CDR2 SMNVEV (reference sequence). CDR3 in DNA: TGTGCCAGCAGTTTTGGCGGGGATGGCTACACCTTC. It translates to CASSFGGDGYTF.

The rearrangement uses TRBV9 and TRBJ1-1; D uncertain. CDR1 and CDR2 (germline): SGDLS, YYNGEE. The CDR3 length is 14 residues. V lost 0 bases and J 2 bases, leaving 8 bases between the germline ends. CDR3: CASSVAQANTEAFF. The CDR3 coding sequence is TGTGCCAGCAGCGTAGCTCAAGCTAACACTGAAGCTTTCTTT.

This clone was counted a few times. The J gene is TRBJ1-1, the V gene TRBV11-3; the D is unclear. V lost 0 bases and J lost 1, with 6 bases in between. Germline-derived CDR1 and CDR2 are SGHNT and YENEEA. This CDR3 has 14 residues. In nucleotides, the CDR3 is TGTGCCAGCAGCTTAGATCACTGGAACACTGAAGCTTTCTTT. Protein product: CASSLDHWNTEAFF.

This clone came up a few times. The chain has TRBV15 and TRBJ1-1; D is unclear. Per germline, CDR1 LNHNV and CDR2 YYDKDF (reference sequence). The CDR3 is 19 amino acids. V dropped 0 bases and J dropped 1 base, with 21 bases sitting between them. CDR3 sequence: CATSRDLSFAGRKNTEAFF. CDR3 in DNA: TGTGCCACCAGCAGAGATCTGTCCTTCGCGGGCAGGAAGAACACTGAAGCTTTCTTT.

CDR3 loop: CASSLLMGQEFYEQYF. CDR3 DNA sequence: TGTGCCAGCAGCCTCCTTATGGGGCAGGAGTTCTACGAGCAGTACTTC. The V gene is TRBV27, the J gene TRBJ2-7; possible D gene TRBD1, 5 bases. This CDR3 region has 16 residues. Trimming shortened V by 6 bases and J by 3 bases, and 21 bases separated the two germline ends. Per germline, CDR1 MNHEY and CDR2 SMNVEV (reference sequence).

This chain joins TRBV20-1 and TRBJ1-1; possibly TRBD1 for D (5 bases). The CDR3 extends over 15 amino acids. The V gene's germline CDR1 is DFQATT and CDR2 SNEGSKA (reference sequence). With 3 bases removed from V and 0 bases from J, the gap between germline ends came to 14 bases. The CDR3 region is CSASDQGLVNTEAFF. The DNA for the CDR3 is TGCAGTGCTAGTGATCAGGGTTTGGTGAACACTGAAGCTTTCTTT.

Comments on this clone: Distinct nucleotide sequences in the sample also encode this CDR3. The chain combines TRBV5-4 with TRBJ2-7; 8 positions match TRBD1. This CDR3 has 14 amino acids. V shed 4 bases, J shed 2 bases, and the junction held 5 bases outside the gene matches. The germline gives CDR1 SGHNT, CDR2 YYREEE (reference sequence). CDR3 nucleotide sequence: TGTGCCAGCAGCGTACAGGGGGACCCCTACGAGCAGTACTTC. This sequence encodes CASSVQGDPYEQYF.